This TCR beta chain was sequenced during a study of CD8 T cells in ankylosing spondylitis. Whole-study results and caveats: Significant enrichment of disease-linked clones was reported in matched ankylosing spondylitis synovial fluid. Fewer than 10 highly homologous variants formed a TCR beta motif that appeared characteristic of ankylosing spondylitis blood.

The CDR3 loop spans 16 amino acids. Germline V gene lookup returns CDR1 LGHDT and CDR2 YNNKEL (reference sequence). V lost 1 base, J lost 8 bases, and 20 bases lay in between. It was by quantitative 5'-RACE with molecular barcodes that TCR beta libraries were made. TCRdb reanalysed the 5' RACE reads using MiXCR and keeps one entry per CDR3 protein. The table includes approximately 540,000 distinct CDR3 sequences, roughly an eighth detected once. Comment on this clonotype: Its antigen is undetermined.

Sequenced sample: blood, either unsorted or a sorted T cell fraction (not recorded which). The rearrangement uses TRBV3-1 and TRBJ1-2; D uncertain. The TCR originated in a male donor with ankylosing spondylitis. The CDR3 loop reads CASSQAAVGGESGYTF. The CDR3, as DNA: TGTGCCAGCAGCCAAGCCGCGGTAGGCGGGGAATCGGGCTACACCTTC.